The 17 T cell receptor beta chains presented below share a single source sample, sequenced in a study of T cells in narcolepsy. Measured with immunoSEQ multiplex PCR; TCRdb has only the in-frame clones, and not every one. This sample has 25,000 or so clones, with almost 85% found just once. Material: memory (CD45RA-) CD4+ T cells from blood. The receptors shown here come from a human donor in good health.

The V and J genes are TRBV11-2 and TRBJ1-6; D possibly corresponds to TRBD1 (5 bases). CDR3 length: 15 residues. V was trimmed by 8 bases and J by 6 bases, leaving 17 bases between them. CDR1 is SGHAT and CDR2 is FQNNGV in the germline V gene. The CDR3: CASGFRDRSNSPLHF. CDR3 coding DNA: TGTGCCAGCGGGTTCCGAGACAGAAGTAATTCACCCCTCCACTTT.

V gene TRBV10-3 combines with J gene TRBJ2-2, with 7 positions matching TRBD2. V lost 10 bases, J lost 3 bases, and 17 bases stayed unmatched. Germline CDR1 is ENHRY and CDR2 is SYGVKD. The CDR3 is 17 residues long. CDR3 sequence reads: CATRGVVSAPDTGELFF. CDR3 DNA sequence: TGTGCCACCCGGGGGGTTGTCAGTGCCCCCGACACCGGGGAGCTGTTTTTT.

This rearrangement joins TRBV9 to TRBJ1-1; 7 bases align to TRBD1. The CDR3 has 15 amino acids. The ends lost 3 bases at V and 5 bases at J; junction bases unmatched: 10. Germline V gene data show CDR1 as SGDLS and CDR2 as YYNGEE. The CDR3 bases are TGTGCCAGCAGCGCAGGGGGGCAGGGGACTACTGAAGCTTTCTTT. The encoded protein is CASSAGGQGTTEAFF.

This chain uses TRBV19 with TRBJ1-5; unclear D gene. Trimming removed 3 bases at V and 6 bases at J, with 15 bases between. The CDR3 extends over 15 amino acids. The germline V gene encodes CDR1 LNHDA and CDR2 SQIVND (reference sequence). The CDR3 spells CASSMSPRGRQPQHF. In DNA, the CDR3 is TGTGCCAGTAGTATGTCTCCGAGAGGGCGTCAGCCCCAGCATTTT.

The chain joins TRBV7-2 to TRBJ1-5, with D perhaps matching TRBD1 (5 bases). Per germline, CDR1 SGHTA and CDR2 FQGNSA. The CDR3 loop spans 14 amino acids. V dropped 2 bases and J dropped 4 bases, with 9 bases sitting between them. The CDR3 DNA reads as TGTGCCAGCAGCTTAACGGGGGGAAATCAGCCCCAGCATTTT. This sequence encodes CASSLTGGNQPQHF.

The chain joins TRBV28 to TRBJ1-6, with D perhaps matching TRBD1 (6 bases). V dropped 6 bases and J dropped 9 bases, with 12 bases sitting between them. The CDR3 runs to 13 residues. CDR1 and CDR2 from the germline V gene are MDHEN and SYDVKM. The CDR3 DNA is TGTGCCAGCAGGGGAGGGGGGGGTTCACCCCTCCACTTT. Translation gives CASRGGGGSPLHF.

The chain carries TRBV13 and TRBJ1-3; TRBD1 matches at 11 bases. The CDR3 spans 17 residues. The germline V gene has CDR1 PRHDT and CDR2 FYEKMQ (reference sequence). The V gene end was trimmed by 4 bases and the J gene end by 0 bases; junction bases not matched to a gene: 5. CDR3 sequence: CASSWGTGGSSGNTIYF. In nucleotides, the CDR3 is TGTGCCAGCAGCTGGGGGACAGGGGGATCCTCTGGAAACACCATATATTTT.

The genes are TRBV5-1 and TRBJ2-7; 13 nucleotides align to TRBD2. The CDR3 has 19 residues. Germline V gene lookup returns CDR1 SGHRS and CDR2 YFSETQ. J lost 1 base, V lost 5 bases, and 15 bases had no gene match. The CDR3 sequence is CASRTSRRLAGGDSYEQYF. DNA of the CDR3: TGCGCCAGCAGGACCAGTCGTCGACTAGCGGGAGGTGATTCCTACGAGCAGTACTTC.

This clone showed up just once. The V and J genes are TRBV15 and TRBJ2-5, with 9 nucleotides matching TRBD1. CDR3 size: 16 residues. Trimming at V came to 3 bases and at J to 1 base, leaving 6 bases not matched to a gene. Germline CDR1 and CDR2: LNHNV and YYDKDF (reference sequence). DNA of the CDR3: TGTGCCACCAGCAGTGGGACAGGGAGTGTCCAAGAGACCCAGTACTTC. Translation gives CATSSGTGSVQETQYF.

The CDR3 bases are TGTGCCAGCAGTATGACAGTTTCAACTAGCACAGATACGCAGTATTTT. Its protein is CASSMTVSTSTDTQYF. This chain connects TRBV27 to TRBJ2-3; D is possibly TRBD1 (5 bases). The CDR3 spans 16 residues. Per the germline V gene, CDR1 is MNHEY and CDR2 is SMNVEV (reference sequence). V was shortened by 5 bases and J by 0 bases, with 15 bases between the two germline ends.

The CDR3 sequence is CAAGTAVGEKLFF. The CDR3 DNA reads as TGTGCCGCGGGGACAGCGGTTGGCGAAAAACTGTTTTTT. The V gene is TRBV10-3, the J gene TRBJ1-4; 7 bases agree with TRBD1. The V and J ends lost 11 bases and 8 bases, in that order; junction bases with no gene match: 11. This CDR3 spans 13 amino acids. Looked up from germline, CDR1 is ENHRY and CDR2 is SYGVKD.

V gene TRBV11-2 combines with J gene TRBJ1-2; D possibly corresponds to TRBD1 (5 bases). This CDR3 has 15 residues. The germline V gene has CDR1 SGHAT and CDR2 FQNNGV. V was shortened by 2 bases and J by 13 bases, with 23 bases between the two germline ends. The CDR3 loop reads CASSLNMAPGAGTTF. Here the CDR3 DNA reads TGTGCCAGCAGCTTAAACATGGCGCCCGGGGCTGGCACCACCTTC.

The chain has TRBV28 and TRBJ1-1; 8 nucleotides line up with TRBD1. The V gene end was trimmed by 6 bases and the J gene end by 3 bases; junction bases not matched to a gene: 6. Germline V gene sequence: CDR1 MDHEN, CDR2 SYDVKM. This CDR3 comprises 14 residues. The CDR3 region is CASRRTGKDTEAFF. The CDR3 DNA reads TGTGCCAGCAGAAGGACAGGGAAGGACACTGAAGCTTTCTTT.

This chain links TRBV15 with TRBJ2-4; possibly TRBD1 for D (6 bases). CDR3 length: 13 residues. Germline V gene data show CDR1 as LNHNV and CDR2 as YYDKDF (reference sequence). Trimming shortened V by 8 bases and J by 5 bases, and 13 bases separated the two germline ends. In DNA form, the CDR3 reads TGTGCCACCGAACTAGGACAGCAAAACATTCAGTACTTC. Translating gives CATELGQQNIQYF. The full variable domain, in which reference TRBV15 and TRBJ2-4 provide the parts outside the CDR3, is DAMVIQNPRYQVTQFGKPVTLSCSQTLNHNVMYWYQQKSSQAPKLLFHYYDKDFNNEADTPDNFQSRRPNTSFCFLDIRSPGLGDTAMYLCATELGQQNIQYFGAGTRLSVL.

The chain couples TRBV28 to TRBJ2-5; 8 bases fit TRBD2. Germline loops: CDR1 MDHEN, CDR2 SYDVKM. The ends lost 2 bases at V and 5 bases at J; junction bases unmatched: 4. The CDR3 is 14 residues long. CDR3 sequence reads: CASSLPGGPETQYF. CDR3 DNA: TGTGCCAGCAGTTTACCGGGAGGGCCGGAGACCCAGTACTTC.

The CDR3 here is CASSLGQGTYEQYF. The CDR3 coding sequence is TGTGCCAGCAGCCTTGGACAGGGAACCTACGAGCAGTACTTC. The V call is TRBV7-8, the J call TRBJ2-7, with TRBD1 matching 8 bases. In germline, CDR1 is SGHVS, CDR2 FQNEAQ. The CDR3 spans 14 residues. V was pared by 5 bases and J by 2 bases, with 5 bases of the junction left unmatched.

This clone occurred a few times. The chain employs TRBV6-1 and TRBJ2-3; D ambiguous. Trimming pared 2 bases from V and 1 base from J, leaving 13 bases between. Germline V gene lookup returns CDR1 MNHNS and CDR2 SASEGT. This CDR3 is built from 16 residues. CDR3 DNA sequence: TGTGCCAGCAGTGAAATGGGGAAATGGGGCACAGATACGCAGTATTTT. Protein product: CASSEMGKWGTDTQYF.